This TCR beta chain was captured by sequencing in a study of CD8+ T cells in alopecia areata. This clone was counted between two and nine times. The germline V gene has CDR1 SNHLY and CDR2 FYNNEI. The V end was cut by 6 bases, the J end by 2 bases, with 16 bases between. This CDR3 is built from 15 residues. RNA was extracted and reverse transcribed into cDNA as the sequencing template. The method was immunoSEQ multiplex PCR; TCRdb's version includes in-frame clones alone and lacks a portion of them. The sample includes about 250,000 clones, about 68% of them seen just once. The rearrangement joins TRBV2 to TRBJ2-5, with a possible D match to TRBD2 (6 bases). Here the sequenced sample was CD4+ T cells sorted from blood, taken at week 0. The sequence was obtained from a human donor with alopecia areata. The CDR3 DNA follows: TGTGCCAGCAGGCGGGGCCGGGACTTACAAGAGACCCAGTACTTC. The encoded protein is CASRRGRDLQETQYF.